The 16 T cell receptor beta chains below come from one sample, sequenced in a study of Tregs in tolerant kidney transplant recipients. Generated by immunoSEQ multiplex PCR, the TCRdb table keeps only in-frame clones and is missing some. The repertoire consists of roughly 99,000 clones, with approximately 93% occurring once and the leading ten covering around 0.45%. Sequences were derived from CD4+ T cells from blood, sampled before the transplant. The receptor set was obtained from a human donor who received a combined kidney and bone marrow transplant.

This rearrangement joins TRBV28 to TRBJ1-5, with 7 bases lining up with TRBD1. The germline V gene encodes CDR1 MDHEN and CDR2 SYDVKM. V gave up 7 bases and J gave up 5 bases; unmatched junction bases: 11. CDR3 length: 15 amino acids. The CDR3 nucleotides read TGTGCCAGCAACGAAATGGACAGGAATTATCAGCCCCAGCATTTT. Protein: CASNEMDRNYQPQHF.

The gene calls are TRBV11-3 and TRBJ2-5; D perhaps matches TRBD2 (5 bases). Germline V CDR1 and CDR2: SGHNT, YENEEA. There are 13 residues in the CDR3. Trimming removed 2 bases from V and 4 bases from J, with 8 bases in between. In nucleotides, the CDR3 is TGTGCCAGCAGCTTACTGGCGGGAGAGACCCAGTACTTC. This encodes CASSLLAGETQYF.

Written as DNA, the CDR3 is TGTGCCAGCAGCGTAGTGGCTGGCCAAGAGACCCAGTACTTC. Its translation: CASSVVAGQETQYF. The chain links TRBV9 to TRBJ2-5; D gene ambiguous. CDR1 and CDR2 (germline): SGDLS, YYNGEE. Trimming took 0 bases from V and 1 from J, leaving 7 bases between them. The CDR3 has 14 amino acids.

The chain has TRBV7-2 and TRBJ2-5; D is undetermined. The germline V and J ends were trimmed by 4 bases and 4 bases, with 7 bases remaining between them. CDR1 and CDR2 from the germline V gene are SGHTA and FQGNSA. The CDR3 totals 12 residues. CDR3 DNA: TGTGCCAGCAGCTCCCAACTAGAGACCCAGTACTTC. Its protein product is CASSSQLETQYF.

The rearrangement uses TRBV7-9 and TRBJ1-3, with TRBD1 as a possible D gene (5 bases). The CDR3 consists of 15 residues. Per germline, CDR1 SEHNR and CDR2 FQNEAQ (reference sequence). V gave up 1 base and J gave up 14 bases, with 21 bases separating them. The CDR3 here is CASSLGPVDSGDLYF. The CDR3 DNA follows: TGTGCCAGCAGCTTAGGACCTGTAGACTCGGGGGACCTATATTTT.

V is TRBV4-3 and J is TRBJ1-2, with TRBD1 as a possible D gene (6 bases). Germline CDR1 reads LGHNA; CDR2 reads YSLEER. Trimming took off 0 bases at V and 4 bases at J, with 12 bases between the two ends. CDR3 length equals 15 residues. The CDR3 here is CASSQDPDSLYGYTF. CDR3 sequence (DNA): TGCGCCAGCAGCCAAGACCCGGACAGTCTCTATGGCTACACCTTC.

This clone was found once. The rearrangement uses TRBV2 and TRBJ2-5, with 8 bases lining up with TRBD2. The V segment lost 5 bases and the J segment 1 base; nucleotides outside the gene matches: 6. Germline V lookup: CDR1 SNHLY, CDR2 FYNNEI. CDR3 length: 15 residues. CDR3 sequence (DNA): TGTGCCAGCAGTTCCGACGGGGGGGGCCAAGAGACCCAGTACTTC. Translating gives CASSSDGGGQETQYF.

CDR3 amino acids: CASSLGHLVSGELFF. CDR3 in DNA: TGTGCCAGCAGCTTGGGGCACCTTGTCTCCGGGGAGCTGTTTTTT. V and J are TRBV5-4 and TRBJ2-2; no clear D. CDR3 length: 15 residues. Germline V gene data show CDR1 as SGHNT and CDR2 as YYREEE (reference sequence). The germline V and J ends were trimmed by 0 bases and 6 bases, with 12 bases remaining between them.

V gene TRBV13 combines with J gene TRBJ1-3, with 8 positions matching TRBD1. The CDR3 runs to 14 residues. Germline trimming cut 5 bases from V and 4 bases from J; bases unmatched to any gene: 4. Looked up from germline, CDR1 is PRHDT and CDR2 is FYEKMQ (reference sequence). The CDR3 region has the DNA TGTGCCAGCAGCCTTACAGGGGGAGGAAACACCATATATTTT. As protein: CASSLTGGGNTIYF.

The genes are TRBV7-3 and TRBJ2-1; 7 nucleotides align to TRBD2. Trimming cost V 2 bases and J 8 bases; bases outside gene matches: 6. This CDR3 comprises 14 residues. Germline loops: CDR1 SGHTA, CDR2 FQGTGA. CDR3 loop: CASSLAGDVHEQFF. The CDR3, as DNA: TGTGCCAGCAGCTTAGCGGGGGATGTCCATGAGCAGTTCTTC.

This sequence joins TRBV19 and TRBJ2-2; TRBD1 agrees at 7 bases. Per the germline V gene, CDR1 is LNHDA and CDR2 is SQIVND (reference sequence). The CDR3 is made up of 16 amino acids. The ends lost 5 bases at V and 3 bases at J; junction bases unmatched: 9. Here the CDR3 reads CASSGVRDRYTGELFF. The CDR3 coding sequence is TGTGCCAGTAGTGGAGTCCGGGACAGATACACCGGGGAGCTGTTTTTT. The full variable domain, in which reference TRBV19 and TRBJ2-2 provide the parts outside the CDR3, is DGGITQSPKYLFRKEGQNVTLSCEQNLNHDAMYWYRQDPGQGLRLIYYSQIVNDFQKGDIAEGYSVSREKKESFPLTVTSAQKNPTAFYLCASSGVRDRYTGELFFGEGSRLTVL.

The chain links TRBV6-6 to TRBJ1-2, with 7 bases identical to TRBD1. The CDR3 has 15 residues. Germline V gene lookup returns CDR1 MNHNY and CDR2 SVGAGI (reference sequence). J gave up 5 bases and V 8 bases, and 14 bases lay outside the gene matches. The CDR3 DNA sequence: TGTGCCAGCTCTATCGACAGGGATGCTCGGTATGGCTACACCTTC. The encoded protein is CASSIDRDARYGYTF.

Comment on this clone: This CDR3 is also generated by other DNA sequences in the sample. V and J are TRBV18 and TRBJ1-6; TRBD1 is a possible D gene (5 bases). Trimming left V 5 bases short and J 5 bases short, with 13 bases between. The CDR3 sequence is 15 residues long. Germline CDR1 KGHSH, CDR2 LQKENI. Here the CDR3 reads CASSSDSGNNSPLHF. CDR3 sequence (DNA): TGTGCCAGCTCATCCGACAGTGGGAATAATTCACCCCTCCACTTT.

J is TRBJ1-5 and V is TRBV6-1; D gene ambiguous. V lost 4 bases, J lost 5 bases, and 12 bases lay in between. This CDR3 is 14 amino acids long. Looked up from germline, CDR1 is MNHNS and CDR2 is SASEGT. The CDR3 region has the DNA TGTGCCAGCAGTGTTGGATGGCGGGATCAGCCCCAGCATTTT. Its protein product is CASSVGWRDQPQHF.

The CDR3: CASSGDSIEAFF. The CDR3 nucleotides are TGTGCCAGCAGTGGAGACAGCATTGAAGCTTTCTTT. The V call is TRBV6-5, the J call TRBJ1-1; D might be TRBD1 (5 bases). The V end was cut by 5 bases, the J end by 7 bases, with 11 bases between. Germline values: CDR1 MNHEY, CDR2 SVGAGI. The CDR3 totals 12 residues.

The chain links TRBV28 to TRBJ1-1; weak D call: TRBD1 (6 bases). Trimming shortened V by 0 bases and J by 3 bases, and 8 bases separated the two germline ends. This CDR3 is 14 amino acids long. Germline CDR1 is MDHEN and CDR2 is SYDVKM. The CDR3 loop reads CASSLWGAYTEAFF. DNA of the CDR3: TGTGCCAGCAGTTTATGGGGGGCGTACACTGAAGCTTTCTTT. Combining the CDR3 with reference TRBV28 and TRBJ1-1 gives the whole variable domain DVKVTQSSRYLVKRTGEKVFLECVQDMDHENMFWYRQDPGLGLRLIYFSYDVKMKEKGDIPEGYSVSREKKERFSLILESASTNQTSMYLCASSLWGAYTEAFFGQGTRLTVV.